This T cell receptor beta chain was sequenced in a study of T cell repertoires in cytomegalovirus infection. About the study: CMV epitopes that were recently identified and HLA-C-restricted were used alongside well-studied HLA-B-restricted ones. It was the public TCR beta signatures that indicated both CMV infection and matching HLA type. Study-wide points: Predominance within the ex vivo response was attributable to HLA-C-restricted CMV-specific TCR beta clonotypes. There were carriers of CMV plus the relevant HLA, and cumulative public TCR beta family frequency identified them.

About this clonotype itself: The antigen is undetermined.

Per the germline V gene, CDR1 is KGHSH and CDR2 is LQKENI. V was shortened by 8 bases and J by 7 bases, with 18 bases between the two germline ends. This CDR3 has 15 residues. TCRdb used MiXCR to reprocess the reads, holding one entry per CDR3 protein. This table holds 71,000 or so distinct CDR3 sequences, 20% to 25% found once. The genes are TRBV18 and TRBJ1-6; no definite D call. The sequence was collected from a human donor in good health (CMV status not recorded). Some clones in this sample may be carry-over from other donors' samples. The sequencing used CD8+ T cells from cultured PBMCs, collected from culture after CMV antigen stimulation. The CDR3 DNA follows: TGTGCCAGCCCAATGTCGGGAGAAAGCAATTCACCCCTCCACTTT. Its translation: CASPMSGESNSPLHF.